The 27 T cell receptor beta chains below were found in one sample sequenced in a study of blood T cell repertoires in COVID-19. Here immunoSEQ multiplex PCR was the method, and the copy in TCRdb shows in-frame clones only, minus some. The sample has over 35,000 clones, about nine tenths seen once. Specimen: peripheral blood. All receptors come from a woman in her 30s in a cohort sampled during active COVID-19.

This chain uses TRBV11-3 with TRBJ2-3, with 12 nucleotides matching TRBD2. This CDR3 region has 17 residues. Per the germline V gene, CDR1 is SGHNT and CDR2 is YENEEA. V was pared by 4 bases and J by 3 bases, with 8 bases of the junction left unmatched. The CDR3 DNA is TGTGCCAGCAGCTCGACTAGCGGGAGCCGGACGACAGATACGCAGTATTTT. This encodes CASSSTSGSRTTDTQYF.

The chain links TRBV15 to TRBJ2-2; 8 positions match TRBD2. The CDR3 extends over 16 amino acids. From germline, CDR1 is LNHNV and CDR2 YYDKDF (reference sequence). Trimming at V came to 5 bases and at J to 2 bases, leaving 7 bases not matched to a gene. CDR3 nucleotides: TGTGCCACCAGCCTACACGGGGGGGTAAACACCGGGGAGCTGTTTTTT. Translation: CATSLHGGVNTGELFF.

The chain recombines TRBV28 with TRBJ1-1; 10 bases fit TRBD1. Germline lookup yields CDR1 MDHEN and CDR2 SYDVKM. The CDR3 is made up of 14 amino acids. J gave up 11 bases and V 6 bases, and 12 bases lay outside the gene matches. In DNA, the CDR3 is TGTGCCAGCAGGACAGGGGGCTCACTATTGAGGGCTTTCTTT. Translated, it gives CASRTGGSLLRAFF.

As DNA, the CDR3 is TGCGCCAGCAGCTTCGAGGGGGGCAATCAGCCCCAGCATTTT. Its protein product is CASSFEGGNQPQHF. The chain couples TRBV5-1 to TRBJ1-5; tentatively, D is TRBD1 (6 bases). Germline-derived CDR1 and CDR2 are SGHRS and YFSETQ. V was shortened by 2 bases and J by 2 bases, with 8 bases between the two germline ends. The CDR3 covers 14 residues.

This clone is a singleton in its sample. This chain uses TRBV3-1 (or the pseudogene TRBV3-2) with TRBJ1-2; TRBD1 matches at 8 bases. J lost 6 bases, V lost 4 bases, and 7 bases had no gene match. The CDR3 is 14 residues long. From germline, CDR1 is LGHDT and CDR2 YNNKEL (reference sequence). CDR3 DNA sequence: TGTGCCAGCAGCCCGGACAGGGCGCGGAATGGCTACACCTTC. Translated, it gives CASSPDRARNGYTF.

This chain connects TRBV6-2 or TRBV6-3 to TRBJ2-2, with a possible D match to TRBD1 (5 bases). Trimming shortened V by 5 bases and J by 1 base, and 23 bases separated the two germline ends. Germline assignment: CDR1 MNHEY and CDR2 SVGEGT. This CDR3 contains 19 residues. The CDR3 nucleotides are TGTGCCAGCAGTAGGACAACCCTATCAGTTACTTTGAACACCGGGGAGCTGTTTTTT. This gives the protein CASSRTTLSVTLNTGELFF.

The chain carries TRBV19 and TRBJ2-5; TRBD2 matches at 8 bases. V lost 4 bases and J lost 4; bases outside the gene matches: 11. This CDR3 spans 16 amino acids. The germline gives CDR1 LNHDA, CDR2 SQIVND (reference sequence). The CDR3: CASSSGLASRRETQYF. The CDR3 DNA follows: TGTGCCAGTAGTAGCGGACTAGCATCTCGCCGAGAGACCCAGTACTTC.

The chain is built from TRBV19 and TRBJ1-1, with D possibly matching TRBD1 (6 bases). Germline values: CDR1 LNHDA, CDR2 SQIVND (reference sequence). Trimming removed 5 bases from V and 7 bases from J, with 8 bases in between. The CDR3 has 11 residues. The CDR3 spells CASSRQDEAFF. CDR3 bases: TGTGCCAGTAGTCGACAGGATGAAGCTTTCTTT. Using reference TRBV19 and TRBJ1-1 for the parts outside the CDR3, the full variable domain is DGGITQSPKYLFRKEGQNVTLSCEQNLNHDAMYWYRQDPGQGLRLIYYSQIVNDFQKGDIAEGYSVSREKKESFPLTVTSAQKNPTAFYLCASSRQDEAFFGQGTRLTVV.

This chain uses TRBV24-1 with TRBJ1-1, with TRBD1 identical over 9 bases. The V segment lost 7 bases and the J segment 4 bases; nucleotides outside the gene matches: 3. The CDR3 runs to 13 residues. The V gene's germline CDR1 is KGHDR and CDR2 SFDVKD. The CDR3 bases are TGTGCCACCAGGGACAGGGGTGGCACTGAAGCTTTCTTT. It encodes CATRDRGGTEAFF.

This chain connects TRBV4-2 to TRBJ1-5; tentative D call: TRBD1 (5 bases). The V end lost 0 bases, the J end lost 7 bases, and 13 bases lay between the germline ends. CDR3 length: 15 residues. From germline, CDR1 is LGHNA and CDR2 YNFKEQ. The CDR3 DNA follows: TGTGCCAGCAGCCAAGATTGGAGGGGCCAGCAGCCCCAGCATTTT. Its protein is CASSQDWRGQQPQHF.

V gene TRBV4-1 combines with J gene TRBJ1-4; TRBD1 matches at 9 bases. Trimming cost V 4 bases and J 8 bases; bases outside gene matches: 11. CDR3 length: 16 amino acids. Looked up from germline, CDR1 is MGHRA and CDR2 is YSYEKL. CDR3 DNA sequence: TGCGCCAGCAGCCTGCAAAGGGGGGACAGGGTGGAAAAACTGTTTTTT. As protein: CASSLQRGDRVEKLFF.

This chain's CDR3 is CASKQSSYEQYF. Here the CDR3 DNA reads TGTGCCAGCAAACAATCCTCCTACGAGCAGTACTTC. The V and J genes are TRBV12-3 or TRBV12-4 and TRBJ2-7; D not resolved. The CDR3 is 12 residues long. V was trimmed by 7 bases and J by 0 bases, leaving 7 bases between them.

The chain carries TRBV18 and TRBJ1-6; no clear D. The CDR3 is 12 residues long. V dropped 3 bases and J dropped 7 bases, with 4 bases sitting between them. The V gene's germline CDR1 is KGHSH and CDR2 LQKENI. The CDR3: CASSPFNSPLHF. The CDR3 DNA sequence: TGTGCCAGCTCACCCTTCAATTCACCCCTCCACTTT.

This chain connects TRBV9 to TRBJ1-1, with a possible D match to TRBD1 (6 bases). The V end was cut by 0 bases, the J end by 1 base, with 10 bases between. The germline V gene encodes CDR1 SGDLS and CDR2 YYNGEE. The CDR3 is 15 residues long. CDR3 residues: CASSVGGRGNTEAFF. The CDR3 DNA follows: TGTGCCAGCAGCGTAGGCGGCAGGGGGAACACTGAAGCTTTCTTT.

V gene TRBV5-4 combines with J gene TRBJ2-5; TRBD1 matches at 10 bases. The germline CDR1 and CDR2 sequences are SGHNT and YYREEE (reference sequence). This CDR3 has 14 amino acids. The J segment lost 4 bases and the V segment lost 4 bases, leaving 4 bases of the junction unmatched. CDR3 sequence reads: CASSPGQGRETQYF. The CDR3 bases are TGTGCCAGCAGCCCGGGACAGGGGAGAGAGACCCAGTACTTC.

The chain uses TRBV11-3 and TRBJ2-1; 7 bases are a match to TRBD1. V shed 4 bases and J 3 bases; nucleotides not matched to a gene: 6. Germline V lookup: CDR1 SGHNT, CDR2 YENEEA. This CDR3 contains 15 residues. CDR3 coding DNA: TGTGCCAGCAGCTCCCGGGACAGCGTCTACAATGAGCAGTTCTTC. Amino acid sequence: CASSSRDSVYNEQFF. Supplemented by reference TRBV11-3 and TRBJ2-1, the full variable domain reads EAGVVQSPRYKIIEKKQPVAFWCNPISGHNTLYWYLQNLGQGPELLIRYENEEAVDDSQLPKDRFSAERLKGVDSTLKIQPAELGDSAVYLCASSSRDSVYNEQFFGPGTRLTVL.

This chain uses TRBV5-8 with TRBJ1-2; a possible D gene is TRBD1 (6 bases). The CDR3 runs 12 residues. Trimming took off 7 bases at V and 4 bases at J, with 11 bases between the two ends. Germline-derived CDR1 and CDR2 are SGHTS and YDEGEE. The CDR3 region is CASGQGLYGYTF. The CDR3 nucleotides are TGTGCCAGCGGTCAGGGGCTCTATGGCTACACCTTC.

The J gene is TRBJ1-5, the V gene TRBV7-8; the D is unclear. V was clipped by 5 bases and J by 4 bases, with 15 bases between them. The CDR3 has 15 residues. Looked up from germline, CDR1 is SGHVS and CDR2 is FQNEAQ. CDR3 bases: TGTGCCAGCAGCCCCCAGCGGGAGGTAAATCAGCCCCAGCATTTT. Translation: CASSPQREVNQPQHF.

The genes are TRBV9 and TRBJ1-6; TRBD1 matches at 7 bases. Germline CDR1 reads SGDLS; CDR2 reads YYNGEE. CDR3 length equals 17 residues. V lost 4 bases and J lost 7; bases outside the gene matches: 14. CDR3 DNA sequence: TGTGCCAGCAGCTCGACCTTGGGGGACAGCTGGAATTCACCCCTCCACTTT. Its protein is CASSSTLGDSWNSPLHF.

This chain connects TRBV29-1 to TRBJ2-1; D is unresolved. The V end was cut by 2 bases, the J end by 0 bases, with 8 bases between. The CDR3 runs to 14 residues. From germline, CDR1 is SQVTM and CDR2 ANQGSEA. As DNA, the CDR3 is TGCAGCGTTGAAAGCTCCCCCTCCTACAATGAGCAGTTCTTC. It specifies CSVESSPSYNEQFF.

The rearrangement joins TRBV4-1 to TRBJ1-5; unclear D gene. CDR1 is MGHRA and CDR2 is YSYEKL in the germline V gene. The CDR3 sequence is 15 residues long. With 5 bases removed from V and 0 bases from J, the gap between germline ends came to 11 bases. This CDR3 is CASSWRRDSNQPQHF. The CDR3 nucleotides read TGCGCCAGCAGCTGGAGACGGGATAGCAATCAGCCCCAGCATTTT.

The chain links TRBV6-5 to TRBJ2-5; 8 nucleotides align to TRBD1. The CDR3 runs 15 residues. V lost 5 bases and J lost 2; bases outside the gene matches: 7. CDR1 and CDR2 (germline): MNHEY, SVGAGI. This chain's CDR3 is CASSRPGQGQETQYF. DNA of the CDR3: TGTGCCAGCAGTCGCCCCGGACAGGGACAAGAGACCCAGTACTTC.

The J gene is TRBJ2-1, the V gene TRBV27; 8 bases fit TRBD2. The junction had 6 bases not matched to a gene; V was cut back by 2 bases and J by 6 bases. The CDR3 spans 15 residues. Germline CDR1 MNHEY, CDR2 SMNVEV (reference sequence). The CDR3 coding sequence is TGTGCCAGCAGTTTAGCGGGAGGCCCGACCAATGAGCAGTTCTTC. Translation: CASSLAGGPTNEQFF.

CDR3 sequence reads: CASSRGLAGVTDTQYF. CDR3 nucleotides: TGTGCCAGCAGCCGCGGACTAGCGGGAGTGACAGATACGCAGTATTTT. The genes are TRBV7-8 and TRBJ2-3; TRBD2 aligns across 13 bases. J gave up 3 bases and V 5 bases, and 5 bases lay outside the gene matches. The CDR3 covers 16 residues. Germline V lookup: CDR1 SGHVS, CDR2 FQNEAQ.

V is TRBV2 and J is TRBJ2-3; 10 nucleotides align to TRBD2. This CDR3 has 14 amino acids. Germline trimming cut 10 bases from V and 4 bases from J; bases unmatched to any gene: 8. Germline V gene data show CDR1 as SNHLY and CDR2 as FYNNEI. CDR3 nucleotide sequence: TGTGCCAACCGAGGGGGACTAGCGCCAGATACGCAGTATTTT. It is translated as CANRGGLAPDTQYF.

The rearrangement links TRBV11-3 to TRBJ2-7, with TRBD1 as a possible D gene (5 bases). V lost 4 bases, J lost 3 bases, and 16 bases lay in between. This CDR3 region has 15 residues. Germline CDR1 reads SGHNT; CDR2 reads YENEEA. The CDR3 here is CASSYTRTSHYEQYF. The CDR3 DNA is TGTGCCAGCAGCTATACGAGGACATCCCACTACGAGCAGTACTTC. The full variable domain, in which reference TRBV11-3 and TRBJ2-7 provide the parts outside the CDR3, is EAGVVQSPRYKIIEKKQPVAFWCNPISGHNTLYWYLQNLGQGPELLIRYENEEAVDDSQLPKDRFSAERLKGVDSTLKIQPAELGDSAVYLCASSYTRTSHYEQYFGPGTRLTVT.

A single count supports this clone. The V call is TRBV9, the J call TRBJ2-1; 8 nucleotides align to TRBD1. CDR3 length equals 18 residues. V was clipped by 3 bases and J by 5 bases; unmatched bases: 16. The V gene's germline CDR1 is SGDLS and CDR2 YYNGEE. As DNA, the CDR3 is TGTGCCAGCAGCGACAATCTTTTCGGGACAGGTTATGACAATGAGCAGTTCTTC. This translates into CASSDNLFGTGYDNEQFF.